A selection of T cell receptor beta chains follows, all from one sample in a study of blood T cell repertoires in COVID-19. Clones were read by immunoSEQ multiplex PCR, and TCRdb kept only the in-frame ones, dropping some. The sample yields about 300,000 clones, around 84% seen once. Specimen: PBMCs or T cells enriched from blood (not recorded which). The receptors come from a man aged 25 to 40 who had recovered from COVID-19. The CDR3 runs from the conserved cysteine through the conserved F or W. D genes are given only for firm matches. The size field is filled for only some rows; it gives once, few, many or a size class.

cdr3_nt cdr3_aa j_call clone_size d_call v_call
TGTGCCAGCAGCTTACCCCGGGAGGAAAAACTGTTTTTT CASSLPREEKLFF TRBJ1-4 - - TRBV11-3
TGCGCCAGCAGCCATGCGCCCGGGACAGGGATGCACAATGAGCAGTTCTTC CASSHAPGTGMHNEQFF TRBJ2-1 - TRBD1 TRBV4-1
TGTGCCTGGTTACCAGGTTACAATGAGCAGTTCTTC CAWLPGYNEQFF TRBJ2-1 few - TRBV30
TGTGCCTGGAGTGTGGGGGGAGGTCAGCCCCAGCATTTT CAWSVGGGQPQHF TRBJ1-5 - - TRBV30
TGCAGCGGGAGACTAGCGGGAGGGGCAGATACGCAGTATTTT CSGRLAGGADTQYF TRBJ2-3 - TRBD2 TRBV29-1
TGCGCCAGCAGCTTGGTTCCGGGGGACACTGAAGCTTTCTTT CASSLVPGDTEAFF TRBJ1-1 - - TRBV5-1
TGCGCCAGCAGCTTGGACCCAGGGAGGAATAATGAGCAGTTCTTC CASSLDPGRNNEQFF TRBJ2-1 - - TRBV5-1
TGCGCCAGCAGCCAAGCCACAGGGGCCATCACTGAAGCTTTCTTT CASSQATGAITEAFF TRBJ1-1 - TRBD1 TRBV5-1
TGTGCCAGCAGTTTTCGGGGGGCTGGCAATCAGCCCCAGCATTTT CASSFRGAGNQPQHF TRBJ1-5 - - TRBV28
TGTGCCAGCTCACCACGGCAGGGGTCAACCTACGAGCAGTACTTC CASSPRQGSTYEQYF TRBJ2-7 - - TRBV18
TGTGCCAGTAACTACGGGGTCGGAGTCACTGAAGCTTTCTTT CASNYGVGVTEAFF TRBJ1-1 - - TRBV19
TGTGCCAGCAGTCCACTGAGGCCGAACACTGAAGCTTTCTTT CASSPLRPNTEAFF TRBJ1-1 - - TRBV27
TGTGCCAGCAGTTTAGGGACAGGGGTATTCTACGAGCAGTACTTC CASSLGTGVFYEQYF TRBJ2-7 - TRBD1 TRBV27
TGTGCCAGCAGTTTAACAGGGACGGGGTATCAGCCCCAGCATTTT CASSLTGTGYQPQHF TRBJ1-5 - - TRBV27
TGTGCCAGCCGGGCGGGGGTATTCCACGAGCAGTACTTC CASRAGVFHEQYF TRBJ2-7 - TRBD2 TRBV27
TGTGCCAGTAGTATAGATCGGATCAGGGTAACTGAAGCTTTCTTT CASSIDRIRVTEAFF TRBJ1-1 - - TRBV19
TGCGCCAGCAGCCTAACAGGGAATTCCTACAATGAGCAGTTCTTC CASSLTGNSYNEQFF TRBJ2-1 - - TRBV5-1
TGTGCCAGCAGTTACCCCGCGGGGGGCAGGGGGGAGCTGTTTTTT CASSYPAGGRGELFF TRBJ2-2 - TRBD2 TRBV6-5
TGCAGCGGACGACAGGTAAACACTGAAGCTTTCTTT CSGRQVNTEAFF TRBJ1-1 - - TRBV29-1
TGCGCCAGCAGCTGGGGGCGGGACAGGGGCACCTACGAGCAGTACTTC CASSWGRDRGTYEQYF TRBJ2-7 - TRBD1 TRBV5-1
TGTGCCAGCCCCCCCGCCGGACAGGGGACGAAGGAGCAGTACTTC CASPPAGQGTKEQYF TRBJ2-7 - TRBD1 TRBV6-5
TGCGCCAGCAGTGAGTCGGGAGGGGGCTACGAGCAGTACTTC CASSESGGGYEQYF TRBJ2-7 - - TRBV10-2
TGTGCCTGGAGTGTAACTCCCTTCCGGACAGGGGTAAGGAACACTGAAGCTTTCTTT CAWSVTPFRTGVRNTEAFF TRBJ1-1 - TRBD1 TRBV30
TGTGCCAGCAGCTTAGGGACAGGCGCCGGGGGAGGCTACACCTTC CASSLGTGAGGGYTF TRBJ1-2 - TRBD1 TRBV7-6
TGTGCCACCAGCAACAGGGGGTACTACTACGAGCAGTACTTC CATSNRGYYYEQYF TRBJ2-7 - TRBD1 TRBV15
TGCGCCAGCAGACTGACAAGCAATAGCAATCAGCCCCAGCATTTT CASRLTSNSNQPQHF TRBJ1-5 - - TRBV5-1
TGTGCCAGCACCCTCAGGGGGCGGGAGTTCTTTAATGAGCAGTTCTTC CASTLRGREFFNEQFF TRBJ2-1 - - TRBV2
TGTGCCAGCAGGTCCCGGGACAGCTCCTATAATTCACCCCTCCACTTT CASRSRDSSYNSPLHF TRBJ1-6 - TRBD1 TRBV5-5
TGCGCCAGCAGCCTTGACGGGAGGACAGATACGCAGTATTTT CASSLDGRTDTQYF TRBJ2-3 - TRBD2 TRBV5-1
TGCGCCAGCAGCCAGGGGGAGACTAGCGGAAGTATGAATACGCAGTATTTT CASSQGETSGSMNTQYF TRBJ2-3 - TRBD2 TRBV4-1
TGTGCCAGCAGCTTGGGGCAGGGCCATAATGAGCAGTTCTTC CASSLGQGHNEQFF TRBJ2-1 - - TRBV5-6
TGTGCCACCAGCAGAGAGGGACACCTGAACACTGAAGCTTTCTTT CATSREGHLNTEAFF TRBJ1-1 - - TRBV15
TGTGCCAGCCGGGTGGTCGTGAACACTGAAGCTTTCTTT CASRVVVNTEAFF TRBJ1-1 - - TRBV7-2
TGTGCCAGCAGCCCTGATGTTCGCGGAGATACGCAGTATTTT CASSPDVRGDTQYF TRBJ2-3 - - TRBV4-2
TGCGCCAGCAGCTTGGGTAGCGGGATTTACAATGAGCAGTTCTTC CASSLGSGIYNEQFF TRBJ2-1 many TRBD2 TRBV5-1
TGTGCCAGCGCCTTAGCGGGAGCCTACGAGCAGTACTTC CASALAGAYEQYF TRBJ2-7 - TRBD2 TRBV7-6
TGCAGTGCTAGTGCCCCGGTCGGGGCCTACGAGCAGTACTTC CSASAPVGAYEQYF TRBJ2-7 - - TRBV20-1
TGTGCCTGGAGCGAAGGCCTTACAGGGGGTCAGCCCCAGCATTTT CAWSEGLTGGQPQHF TRBJ1-5 - TRBD1 TRBV30
TGTGCCAGCAGCCAGGGACAGATGAACACTGAAGCTTTCTTT CASSQGQMNTEAFF TRBJ1-1 - TRBD1 TRBV7-9
TGTGCCAGTAGTTTAATCCCTCAGGGGCCAAATTCACCCCTCCACTTT CASSLIPQGPNSPLHF TRBJ1-6 - - TRBV19
TGTGCCAGCAACGCCGACAGGTATAATTCACCCCTCCACTTT CASNADRYNSPLHF TRBJ1-6 few - TRBV6-5
TGTGCCAGCAGCTTAGCGGCAGTAGCTTCACCCCTCCACTTT CASSLAAVASPLHF TRBJ1-6 - - TRBV11-1
TGTGCCAGCAGCCCGTGGACTAGCGGGGCGCCTACAGATACGCAGTATTTT CASSPWTSGAPTDTQYF TRBJ2-3 - TRBD2 TRBV11-2
TGTGCCAGCAGCTTAGATCAGGTTGGGAGAGGAGAGACCCAGTACTTC CASSLDQVGRGETQYF TRBJ2-5 - - TRBV11-3
TGTGCCAGCAGCCGGACAGAGTACGAGCAGTACTTC CASSRTEYEQYF TRBJ2-7 - - TRBV7-2
TGTGCCAGCAAGAAAGACCGGGGGCGGGAGGAGACCCAGTACTTC CASKKDRGREETQYF TRBJ2-5 - - TRBV2
TGTGCCAGCAGCATCACGACTAGCGGGGTGGGCGAGCAGTACTTC CASSITTSGVGEQYF TRBJ2-7 - TRBD2 TRBV7-6
TGTGCCAGCAGCTTACGGGGGATAGGGGATACGCAGTATTTT CASSLRGIGDTQYF TRBJ2-3 - - TRBV11-2